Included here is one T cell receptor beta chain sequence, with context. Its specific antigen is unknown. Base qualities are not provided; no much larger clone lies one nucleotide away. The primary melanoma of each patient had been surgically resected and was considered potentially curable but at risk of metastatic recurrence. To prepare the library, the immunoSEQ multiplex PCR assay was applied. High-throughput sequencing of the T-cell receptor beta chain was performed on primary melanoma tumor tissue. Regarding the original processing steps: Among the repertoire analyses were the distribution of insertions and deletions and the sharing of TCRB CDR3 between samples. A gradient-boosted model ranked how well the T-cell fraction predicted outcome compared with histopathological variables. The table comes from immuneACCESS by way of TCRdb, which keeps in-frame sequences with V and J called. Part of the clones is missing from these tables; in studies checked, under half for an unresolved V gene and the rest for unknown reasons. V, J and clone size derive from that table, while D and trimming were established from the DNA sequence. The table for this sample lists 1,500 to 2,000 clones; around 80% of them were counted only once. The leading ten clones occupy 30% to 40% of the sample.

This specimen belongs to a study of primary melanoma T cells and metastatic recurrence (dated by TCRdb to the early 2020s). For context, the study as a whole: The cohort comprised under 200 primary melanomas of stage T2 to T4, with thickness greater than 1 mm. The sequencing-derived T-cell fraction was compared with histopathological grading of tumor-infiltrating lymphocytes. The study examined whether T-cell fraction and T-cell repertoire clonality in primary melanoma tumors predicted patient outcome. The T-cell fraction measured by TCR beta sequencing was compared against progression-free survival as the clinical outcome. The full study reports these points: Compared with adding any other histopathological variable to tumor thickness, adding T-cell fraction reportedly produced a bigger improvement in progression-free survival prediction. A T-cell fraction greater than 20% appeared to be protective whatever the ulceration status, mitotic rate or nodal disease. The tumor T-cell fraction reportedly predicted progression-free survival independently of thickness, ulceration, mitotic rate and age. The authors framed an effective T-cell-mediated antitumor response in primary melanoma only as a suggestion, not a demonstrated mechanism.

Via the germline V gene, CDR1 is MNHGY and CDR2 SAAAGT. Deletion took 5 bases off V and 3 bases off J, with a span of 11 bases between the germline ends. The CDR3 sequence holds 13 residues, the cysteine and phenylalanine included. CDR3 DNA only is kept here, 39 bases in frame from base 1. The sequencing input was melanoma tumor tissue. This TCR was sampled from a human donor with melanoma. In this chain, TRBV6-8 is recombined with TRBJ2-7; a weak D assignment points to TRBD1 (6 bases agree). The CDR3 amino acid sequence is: CASSQGSVYEQYF. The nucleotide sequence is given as TGTGCCAGCAGTCAGGGGTCCGTCTACGAGCAGTACTTC.